These T cell receptor beta chains were read from a single sample in a study of Ad26.COV2.S vaccination and SARS-CoV-2 variants. Data came from immunoSEQ multiplex PCR; TCRdb stores just in-frame clones and leaves some out. Of hundreds of thousands of clones in the sample, about 87% were seen once. The material sequenced was peripheral blood, taken in a trial of Ad26.COV2.S vaccine versus placebo. The receptors shown here come from a person between 18 and 65 years old who received the Ad26.COV2.S COVID-19 vaccine or a placebo. CDR3s include the opening cysteine and the closing phenylalanine or tryptophan. D genes are given only for firm matches. Part of the rows lack a size; the others show once, few, many or a class for expanded clones.

D gene,clone size,CDR3 length,V gene,J gene,CDR3 protein,CDR3 DNA
TRBD2,-,15,TRBV5-1,TRBJ2-7,CASGLTSGSPYEQYF,TGCGCCAGCGGATTAACTAGCGGGAGTCCCTACGAGCAGTACTTC
-,-,17,TRBV2,TRBJ1-1,CASSEGKVRHMNTEAFF,TGTGCCAGCAGTGAGGGAAAAGTTCGACATATGAACACTGAAGCTTTCTTT
TRBD2,once,17,TRBV11-2,TRBJ2-3,CASGPLTSGALTDTQYF,TGTGCCAGCGGCCCATTGACTAGCGGGGCCCTCACAGATACGCAGTATTTT
-,-,15,TRBV18,TRBJ2-7,CASSPPARETYEQYF,TGTGCCAGCTCACCACCCGCCCGGGAGACCTACGAGCAGTACTTC
TRBD1,-,13,TRBV24-1,TRBJ1-1,CATSEGDSAKAFF,TGTGCCACCAGTGAGGGGGACAGCGCGAAAGCTTTCTTT
-,-,15,TRBV6-2/TRBV6-3,TRBJ2-5,CASSYPRAGQETQYF,TGTGCCAGCAGTTACCCCCGGGCAGGCCAAGAGACCCAGTACTTC
TRBD1,-,13,TRBV6-5,TRBJ1-1,CASGRGQNTEAFF,TGTGCCAGCGGTAGGGGGCAGAACACTGAAGCTTTCTTT
-,-,15,TRBV6-5,TRBJ2-5,CASRGRLAYQETQYF,TGTGCCAGCAGGGGGAGGTTAGCGTACCAAGAGACCCAGTACTTC
-,-,12,TRBV6-2/TRBV6-3,TRBJ1-5,CASSYGPGPQHF,TGTGCCAGCAGTTACGGTCCGGGTCCCCAGCATTTT
-,few,18,TRBV7-9,TRBJ2-3,CASSNADLRGEGTDTQYF,TGTGCCAGCAGCAACGCGGATTTGCGGGGAGAAGGCACAGATACGCAGTATTTT
TRBD2,-,14,TRBV9,TRBJ2-3,CASSNGLASLTQYF,TGTGCCAGCAGCAACGGACTAGCGAGTCTTACGCAGTATTTT
-,-,15,TRBV6-6,TRBJ2-1,CASSYGVGVDGEQFF,TGTGCCAGCAGTTACGGTGTGGGGGTCGACGGTGAGCAGTTCTTC
-,-,16,TRBV6-4,TRBJ2-6,CASSDVAAGGANVLTF,TGTGCCAGCAGTGACGTAGCAGCCGGTGGGGCCAACGTCCTGACTTTC
-,-,16,TRBV19,TRBJ1-5,CASSISGTLTHQPQHF,TGTGCCAGTAGTATTTCCGGTACCCTAACCCATCAGCCCCAGCATTTT
TRBD1,-,16,TRBV3-1/TRBV3-2,TRBJ1-2,CASSHLTGGADYGYTF,TGTGCCAGCAGCCACCTGACAGGGGGCGCCGACTATGGCTACACCTTC
TRBD1,-,15,TRBV7-2,TRBJ2-1,CASSLVGQRGNEQFF,TGTGCCAGCAGCTTAGTGGGACAGCGAGGGAATGAGCAGTTCTTC
-,-,13,TRBV6-2/TRBV6-3,TRBJ2-7,CASSYVRAYEQYF,TGTGCCAGCAGTTACGTCCGGGCCTACGAGCAGTACTTC
-,-,12,TRBV19,TRBJ1-2,CASTGTLGGYTF,TGTGCCAGTACCGGGACTTTAGGCGGCTACACCTTC
-,-,13,TRBV27,TRBJ1-2,CASSSSGLYGYTF,TGTGCCAGCAGTTCATCGGGGCTATATGGCTACACCTTC
-,-,15,TRBV5-6,TRBJ1-5,CASSLGQGGNQPQHF,TGTGCCAGCAGCTTGGGCCAGGGAGGCAATCAGCCCCAGCATTTT
TRBD2,-,17,TRBV18,TRBJ2-2,CASSPRERGGGTGELFF,TGTGCCAGCTCACCAAGGGAGCGGGGGGGCGGCACCGGGGAGCTGTTTTTT
-,-,13,TRBV4-3,TRBJ2-7,CASSLELNYEQYF,TGCGCCAGCTCCTTGGAGCTGAACTACGAGCAGTACTTC
TRBD1,-,18,TRBV27,TRBJ2-2,CASSLSEIADRDTGELFF,TGTGCCAGCAGTTTATCGGAAATTGCGGACAGGGACACCGGGGAGCTGTTTTTT
-,-,16,TRBV9,TRBJ2-1,CASSVVLNSTYNEQFF,TGTGCCAGCAGCGTAGTGCTAAACAGCACCTACAATGAGCAGTTCTTC
-,once,13,TRBV29-1,TRBJ2-1,CSVVTLGGNEQFF,TGCAGCGTTGTTACTTTAGGGGGCAATGAGCAGTTCTTC